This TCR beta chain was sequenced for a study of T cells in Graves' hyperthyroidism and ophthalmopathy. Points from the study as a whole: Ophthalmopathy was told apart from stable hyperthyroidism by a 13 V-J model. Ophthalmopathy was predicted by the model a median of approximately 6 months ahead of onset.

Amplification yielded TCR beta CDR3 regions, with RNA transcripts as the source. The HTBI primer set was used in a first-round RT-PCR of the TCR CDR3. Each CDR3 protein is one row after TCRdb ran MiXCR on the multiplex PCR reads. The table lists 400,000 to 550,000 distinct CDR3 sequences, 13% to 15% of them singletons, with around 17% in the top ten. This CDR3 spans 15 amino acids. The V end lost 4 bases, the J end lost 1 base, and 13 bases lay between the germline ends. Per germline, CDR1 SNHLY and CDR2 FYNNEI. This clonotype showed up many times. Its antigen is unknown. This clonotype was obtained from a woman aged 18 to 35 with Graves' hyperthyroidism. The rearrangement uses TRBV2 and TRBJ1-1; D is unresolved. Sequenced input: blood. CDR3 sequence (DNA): TGTGCCAGCAGTGCAGCGACAAGAACGAACACTGAAGCTTTCTTT. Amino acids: CASSAATRTNTEAFF.